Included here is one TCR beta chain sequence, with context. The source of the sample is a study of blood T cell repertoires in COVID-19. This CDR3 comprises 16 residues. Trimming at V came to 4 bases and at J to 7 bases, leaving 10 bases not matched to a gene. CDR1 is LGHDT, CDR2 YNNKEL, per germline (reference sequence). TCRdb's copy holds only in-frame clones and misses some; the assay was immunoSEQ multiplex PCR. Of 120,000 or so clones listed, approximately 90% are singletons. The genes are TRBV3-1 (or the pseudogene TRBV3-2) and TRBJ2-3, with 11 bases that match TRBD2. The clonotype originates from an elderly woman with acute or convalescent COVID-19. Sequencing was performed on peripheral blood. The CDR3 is CASSRFGTSGSNTQYF. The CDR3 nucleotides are TGTGCCAGCAGCCGGTTCGGGACTAGCGGTTCGAATACGCAGTATTTT.